The 3 T cell receptor beta chains listed next were all sequenced from one sample in a study of cytomegalovirus exposure and HLA in healthy donors. In the PCR, 60 Vbeta and 13 Jbeta primers were used. Some clones are missing from TCRdb's copy, which holds only in-frame ones; the method was immunoSEQ multiplex PCR. The data contain some 140,000 clones, about 74% of them singletons. The sample consisted of PBMCs. The origin of the receptors is a woman aged 35 to 49 in good health and CMV-seronegative.

The rearrangement links TRBV30 to TRBJ1-2; 12 bases map to TRBD1. The ends lost 4 bases at V and 8 bases at J; junction bases unmatched: 5. The CDR3 totals 13 residues. From germline, CDR1 is GTSNPN and CDR2 SVGIG (reference sequence). The DNA for the CDR3 is TGTGCCTGGATCGGGGACAGGGGGCAAGGCTACACCTTC. Protein: CAWIGDRGQGYTF.

DNA for the CDR3: TGTGCCAGCAGCTTAGGACAGGGTTCAAAATCACCCCTCCACTTT. Its protein is CASSLGQGSKSPLHF. V and J are TRBV7-9 and TRBJ1-6, with 7 bases that match TRBD1. J was trimmed by 10 bases and V by 1 base; bases with no gene match: 7. The CDR3 runs 15 residues. The V gene's germline CDR1 is SEHNR and CDR2 FQNEAQ (reference sequence).

Worth noting for this clone: The sample carries other DNA sequences with the same CDR3. The rearrangement uses TRBV30 and TRBJ2-5; D is possibly TRBD1 (5 bases). V shed 2 bases and J shed 1 base, with 8 bases lying between them. The length of the CDR3 is 13 residues. Germline CDR1 and CDR2: GTSNPN and SVGIG (reference sequence). The CDR3 sequence: CAWSPDSQETQYF. The CDR3 DNA is TGTGCCTGGAGTCCTGACAGCCAAGAGACCCAGTACTTC.